The source of this TCR beta chain is a study of glioma-infiltrating T cells. The iRepertoire nested amplicon-rescue multiplex PCR amplified TCR alpha and beta CDR3s from RNA. One-step reverse transcription and amplification started from about 100-400 ng of tissue mRNA or PBMC total RNA. From the multiplex PCR reads, TCRdb called clonotypes with MiXCR, one entry per CDR3 protein. This sample has 150,000 or so distinct CDR3 sequences, with 39% found just once. The table lists this clonotype with a few counts. As yet, its antigen is unknown. Notes on the study in general: Gliomas, especially low-grade, showed above-expected tissue-blood divergence; non-neoplastic patients showed below. Only very few CDR3 sequences appeared in both tissue and blood.

Sequenced: glioma tissue, nonneoplastic brain tissue, or PBMCs (not recorded which). The TCR comes from a human donor with low-grade glioma or glioblastoma, undergoing nonglioma brain surgery, or in good health (not recorded which).

The CDR3 loop is CASSRYTGAETQYF. DNA for the CDR3: TGTGCCAGCAGCCGATATACAGGGGCAGAGACCCAGTACTTC. The V call is TRBV28, the J call TRBJ2-5; 7 bases agree with TRBD1. Germline CDR1 is MDHEN and CDR2 is SYDVKM. This CDR3 region has 14 residues. V shed 6 bases and J 4 bases; nucleotides not matched to a gene: 8. Full variable domain (remainder filled in from reference TRBV28 and TRBJ2-5): DVKVTQSSRYLVKRTGEKVFLECVQDMDHENMFWYRQDPGLGLRLIYFSYDVKMKEKGDIPEGYSVSREKKERFSLILESASTNQTSMYLCASSRYTGAETQYFGPGTRLLVL.